This TCR beta chain originates from a study of T cell repertoires in aging, cancer and after chemotherapy. Findings of the study overall: Across the chemotherapy interval, each cancer cohort showed higher median generation probability, suggesting thymic rebound.

Comment on this clonotype: The antigen is not known.

Amplification of TCR beta used genomic DNA extracted from peripheral blood. A mixed TRB-A/B primer pool amplified rearranged TRB by multiplex touch-down PCR. One entry per CDR3 protein results from TCRdb running MiXCR on the multiplex PCR reads. The sample includes 2,500 to 3,500 distinct CDR3 sequences, around 21% of them seen just once. Sequenced input: blood. This receptor was identified in a human donor with a solid tumor.

CDR3 in DNA: TGCGCCAGCAGCTTGGCGGGACAGCACTCTGGAAACACCATATATTTT. The encoded protein is CASSLAGQHSGNTIYF. This rearrangement joins TRBV5-1 to TRBJ1-3; 7 bases agree with TRBD1. The junction had 3 bases not matched to a gene; V was cut back by 0 bases and J by 0 bases. The CDR3 length is 16 residues. The V gene's germline CDR1 is SGHRS and CDR2 YFSETQ.